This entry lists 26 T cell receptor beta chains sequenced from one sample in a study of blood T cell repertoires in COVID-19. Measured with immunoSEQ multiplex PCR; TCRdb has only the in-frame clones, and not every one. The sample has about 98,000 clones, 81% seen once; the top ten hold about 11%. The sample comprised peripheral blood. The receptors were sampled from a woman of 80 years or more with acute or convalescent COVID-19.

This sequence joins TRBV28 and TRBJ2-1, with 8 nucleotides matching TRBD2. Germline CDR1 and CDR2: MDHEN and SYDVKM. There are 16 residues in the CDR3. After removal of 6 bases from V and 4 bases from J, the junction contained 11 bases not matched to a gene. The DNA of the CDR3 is TGTGCCAGCAGCCCCCTGGGAAGCGGGGGTTACAATGAGCAGTTCTTC. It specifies CASSPLGSGGYNEQFF.

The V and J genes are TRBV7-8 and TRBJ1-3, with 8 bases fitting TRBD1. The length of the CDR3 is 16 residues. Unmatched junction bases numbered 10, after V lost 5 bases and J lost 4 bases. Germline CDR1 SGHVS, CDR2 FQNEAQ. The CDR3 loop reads CASSSQGATRGNTIYF. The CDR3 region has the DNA TGTGCCAGCAGCAGCCAGGGGGCGACTCGGGGAAACACCATATATTTT.

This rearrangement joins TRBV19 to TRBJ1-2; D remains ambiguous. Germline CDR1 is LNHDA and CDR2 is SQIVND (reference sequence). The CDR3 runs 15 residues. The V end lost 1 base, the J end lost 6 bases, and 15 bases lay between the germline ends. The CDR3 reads CASSIVSADSDGYTF. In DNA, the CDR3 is TGTGCCAGTAGTATAGTCTCGGCGGATTCCGATGGCTACACCTTC.

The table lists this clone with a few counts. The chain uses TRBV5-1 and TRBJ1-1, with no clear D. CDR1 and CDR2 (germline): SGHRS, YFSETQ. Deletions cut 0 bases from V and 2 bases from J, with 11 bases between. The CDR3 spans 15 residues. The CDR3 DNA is TGCGCCAGCAGCTTGGGTGTCAGGCAAAACACTGAAGCTTTCTTT. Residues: CASSLGVRQNTEAFF.

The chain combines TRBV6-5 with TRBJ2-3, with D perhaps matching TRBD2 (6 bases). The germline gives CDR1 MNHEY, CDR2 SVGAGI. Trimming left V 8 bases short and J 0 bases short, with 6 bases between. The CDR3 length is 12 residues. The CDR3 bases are TGTGCCAGCGGGACTAGCACAGATACGCAGTATTTT. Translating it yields CASGTSTDTQYF.

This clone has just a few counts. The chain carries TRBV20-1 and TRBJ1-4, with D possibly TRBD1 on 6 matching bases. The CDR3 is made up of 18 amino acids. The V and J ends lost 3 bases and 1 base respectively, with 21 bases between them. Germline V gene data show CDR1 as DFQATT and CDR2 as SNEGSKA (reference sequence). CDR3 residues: CSASLLSGTFRTNEKLFF. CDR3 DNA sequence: TGCAGTGCTAGTTTGCTATCGGGGACATTTAGAACTAATGAAAAACTGTTTTTT.

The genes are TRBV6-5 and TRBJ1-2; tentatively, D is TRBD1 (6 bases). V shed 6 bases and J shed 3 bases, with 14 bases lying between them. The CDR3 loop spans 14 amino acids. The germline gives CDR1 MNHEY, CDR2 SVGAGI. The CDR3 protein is CASSPTGSDYGYTF. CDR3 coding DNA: TGTGCCAGCAGCCCAACAGGGTCTGACTATGGCTACACCTTC.

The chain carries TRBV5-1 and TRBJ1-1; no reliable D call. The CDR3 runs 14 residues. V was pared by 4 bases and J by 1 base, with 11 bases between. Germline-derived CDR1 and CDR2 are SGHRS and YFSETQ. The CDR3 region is CASSPPRQNTEAFF. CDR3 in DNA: TGCGCCAGCAGCCCCCCGAGGCAGAACACTGAAGCTTTCTTT.

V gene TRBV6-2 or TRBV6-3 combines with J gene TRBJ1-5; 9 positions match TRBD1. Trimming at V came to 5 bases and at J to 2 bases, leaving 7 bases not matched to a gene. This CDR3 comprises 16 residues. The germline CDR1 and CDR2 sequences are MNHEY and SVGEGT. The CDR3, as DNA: TGTGCCAGCAGTCGGACAGGGGCCAAGGGCAATCAGCCCCAGCATTTT. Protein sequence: CASSRTGAKGNQPQHF.

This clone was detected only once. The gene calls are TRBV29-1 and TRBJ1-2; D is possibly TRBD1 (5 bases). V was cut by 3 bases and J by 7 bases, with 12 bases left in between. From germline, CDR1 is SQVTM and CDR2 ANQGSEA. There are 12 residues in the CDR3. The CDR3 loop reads CSVDRQGSGYTF. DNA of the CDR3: TGCAGCGTTGACCGGCAGGGCTCTGGCTACACCTTC.

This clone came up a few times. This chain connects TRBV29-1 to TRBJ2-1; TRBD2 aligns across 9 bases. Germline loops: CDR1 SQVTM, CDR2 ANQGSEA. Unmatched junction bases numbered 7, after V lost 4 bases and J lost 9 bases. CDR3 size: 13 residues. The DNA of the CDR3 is TGCAGCGTTGTTGTTAGCGGGGGTGGTGAGCAGTTCTTC. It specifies CSVVVSGGGEQFF.

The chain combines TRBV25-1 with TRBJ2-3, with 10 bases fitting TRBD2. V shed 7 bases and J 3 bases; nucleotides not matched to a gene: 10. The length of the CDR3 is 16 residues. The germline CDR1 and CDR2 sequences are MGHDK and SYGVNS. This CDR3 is CASTSRLAGYTDTQYF. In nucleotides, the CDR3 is TGTGCCAGCACTTCGAGACTAGCGGGTTATACAGATACGCAGTATTTT.

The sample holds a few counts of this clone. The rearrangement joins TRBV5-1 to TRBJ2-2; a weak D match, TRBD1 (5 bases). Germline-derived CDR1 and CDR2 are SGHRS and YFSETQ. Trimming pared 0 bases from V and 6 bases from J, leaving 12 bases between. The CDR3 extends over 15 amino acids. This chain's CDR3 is CASSLARPQAGELFF. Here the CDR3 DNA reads TGCGCCAGCAGCTTGGCGAGGCCACAGGCCGGGGAGCTGTTTTTT.

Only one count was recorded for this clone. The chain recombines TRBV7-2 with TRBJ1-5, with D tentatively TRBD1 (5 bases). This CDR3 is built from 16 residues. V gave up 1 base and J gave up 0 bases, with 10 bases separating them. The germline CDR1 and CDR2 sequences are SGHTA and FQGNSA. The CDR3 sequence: CASSLVGGYSNQPQHF. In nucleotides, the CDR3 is TGTGCCAGCAGCTTAGTCGGGGGGTATAGCAATCAGCCCCAGCATTTT.

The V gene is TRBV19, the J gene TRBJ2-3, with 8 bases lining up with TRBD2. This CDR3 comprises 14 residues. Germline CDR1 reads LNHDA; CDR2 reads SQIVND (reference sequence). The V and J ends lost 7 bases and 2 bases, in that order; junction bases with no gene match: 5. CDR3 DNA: TGTGCCAGTAACGGACTAGCTACCACAGATACGCAGTATTTT. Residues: CASNGLATTDTQYF. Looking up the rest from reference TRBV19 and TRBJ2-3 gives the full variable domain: DGGITQSPKYLFRKEGQNVTLSCEQNLNHDAMYWYRQDPGQGLRLIYYSQIVNDFQKGDIAEGYSVSREKKESFPLTVTSAQKNPTAFYLCASNGLATTDTQYFGPGTRLTVL.

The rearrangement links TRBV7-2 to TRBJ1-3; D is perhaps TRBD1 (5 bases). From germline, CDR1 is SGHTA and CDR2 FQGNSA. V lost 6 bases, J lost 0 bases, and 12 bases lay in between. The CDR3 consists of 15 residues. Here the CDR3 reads CASRPPGNSGNTIYF. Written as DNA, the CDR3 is TGTGCCAGCAGGCCTCCAGGGAACTCTGGAAACACCATATATTTT.

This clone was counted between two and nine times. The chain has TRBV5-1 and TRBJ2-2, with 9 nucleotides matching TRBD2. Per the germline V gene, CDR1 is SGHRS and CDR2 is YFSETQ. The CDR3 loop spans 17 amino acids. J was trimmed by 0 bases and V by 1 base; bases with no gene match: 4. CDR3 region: CASSLRPSGANTGELFF. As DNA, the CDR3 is TGCGCCAGCAGCTTGAGGCCTAGCGGGGCGAACACCGGGGAGCTGTTTTTT.

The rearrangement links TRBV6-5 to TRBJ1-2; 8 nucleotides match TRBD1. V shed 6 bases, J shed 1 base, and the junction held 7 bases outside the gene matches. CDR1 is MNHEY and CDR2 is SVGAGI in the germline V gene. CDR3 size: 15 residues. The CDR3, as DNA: TGTGCCAGCAGACAGGGGGGCCCATATAACTATGGCTACACCTTC. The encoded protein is CASRQGGPYNYGYTF.

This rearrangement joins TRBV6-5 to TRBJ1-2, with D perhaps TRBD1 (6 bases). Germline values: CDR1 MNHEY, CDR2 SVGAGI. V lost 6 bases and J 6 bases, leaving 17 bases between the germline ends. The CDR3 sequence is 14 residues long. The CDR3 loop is CASRTSGGGDGYTF. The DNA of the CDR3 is TGTGCCAGCAGGACGAGCGGGGGGGGCGATGGCTACACCTTC.

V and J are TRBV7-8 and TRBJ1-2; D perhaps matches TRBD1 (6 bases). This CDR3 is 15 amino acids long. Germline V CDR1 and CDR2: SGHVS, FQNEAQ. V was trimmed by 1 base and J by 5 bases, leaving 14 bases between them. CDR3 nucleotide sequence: TGTGCCAGCAGCTTAGATATGACGACAGGTTATGGCTACACCTTC. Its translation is CASSLDMTTGYGYTF.

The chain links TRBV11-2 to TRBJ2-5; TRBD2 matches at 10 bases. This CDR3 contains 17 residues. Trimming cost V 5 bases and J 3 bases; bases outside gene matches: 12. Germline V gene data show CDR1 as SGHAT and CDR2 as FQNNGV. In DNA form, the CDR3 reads TGTGCCAGCAGCCCGAGAGGCGGTAGCGGGGGGAAAGAGACCCAGTACTTC. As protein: CASSPRGGSGGKETQYF.

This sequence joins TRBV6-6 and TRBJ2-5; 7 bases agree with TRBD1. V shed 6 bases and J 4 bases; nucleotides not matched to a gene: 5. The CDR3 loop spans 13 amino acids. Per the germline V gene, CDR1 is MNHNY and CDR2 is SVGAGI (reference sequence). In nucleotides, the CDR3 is TGTGCCAGCAGAACAGGGGCGAGAGAGACCCAGTACTTC. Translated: CASRTGARETQYF.

CDR3: CASSWAGGSDTQYF. In nucleotides, the CDR3 is TGTGCCAGCAGCTGGGCGGGGGGGTCAGATACGCAGTATTTT. The V and J genes are TRBV11-2 and TRBJ2-3; 9 nucleotides line up with TRBD2. This CDR3 is built from 14 residues. Germline CDR1 is SGHAT and CDR2 is FQNNGV. V dropped 4 bases and J dropped 4; count of bases not matched to a gene: 3.

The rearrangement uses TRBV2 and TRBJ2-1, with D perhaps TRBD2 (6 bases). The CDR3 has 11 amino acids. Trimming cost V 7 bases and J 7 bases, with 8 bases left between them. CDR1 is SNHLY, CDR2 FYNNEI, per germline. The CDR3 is CASMLANEQFF. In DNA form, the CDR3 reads TGTGCCAGCATGCTAGCGAATGAGCAGTTCTTC.

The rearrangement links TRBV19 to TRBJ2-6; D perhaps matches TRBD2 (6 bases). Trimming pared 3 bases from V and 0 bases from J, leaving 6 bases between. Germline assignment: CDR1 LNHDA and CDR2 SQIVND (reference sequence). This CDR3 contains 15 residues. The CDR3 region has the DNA TGTGCCAGTAGTATGGGGGGCTCTGGGGCCAACGTCCTGACTTTC. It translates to CASSMGGSGANVLTF.

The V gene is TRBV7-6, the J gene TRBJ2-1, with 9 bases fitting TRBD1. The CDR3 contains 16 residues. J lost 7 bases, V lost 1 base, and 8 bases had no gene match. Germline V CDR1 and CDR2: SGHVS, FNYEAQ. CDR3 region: CASSLGMDRGRNEQFF. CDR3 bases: TGTGCCAGCAGCTTAGGAATGGACAGGGGAAGGAATGAGCAGTTCTTC.